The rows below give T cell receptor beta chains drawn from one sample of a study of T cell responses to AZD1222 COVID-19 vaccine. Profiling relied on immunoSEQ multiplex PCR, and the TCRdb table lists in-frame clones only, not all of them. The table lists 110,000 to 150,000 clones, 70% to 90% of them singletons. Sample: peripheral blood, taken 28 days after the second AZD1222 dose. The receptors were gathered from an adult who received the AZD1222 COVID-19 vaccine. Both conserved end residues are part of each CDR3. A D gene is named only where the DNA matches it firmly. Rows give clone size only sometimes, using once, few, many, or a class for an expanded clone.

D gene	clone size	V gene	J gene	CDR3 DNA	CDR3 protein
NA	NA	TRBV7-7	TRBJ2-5	TGTGCTAGCAGCCCCGGGACCTACCAAGAGACCCAGTACTTC	CASSPGTYQETQYF
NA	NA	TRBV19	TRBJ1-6	TGTGCCAGTGGACACAAGGAGGATTCACCCCTCCACTTT	CASGHKEDSPLHF
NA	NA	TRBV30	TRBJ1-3	TGTGCCTGGAGTGTGGGATCCAAGGGAAACACCATATATTTT	CAWSVGSKGNTIYF
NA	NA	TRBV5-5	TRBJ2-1	TGTGCCAGCAGCCCGTGGCTGGGGGGGCAGTGGGGCAATGAGCAGTTCTTC	CASSPWLGGQWGNEQFF
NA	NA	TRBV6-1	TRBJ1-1	TGTGCCAGCAGTGAGTCGGGTCCGACTGAAGCTTTCTTT	CASSESGPTEAFF
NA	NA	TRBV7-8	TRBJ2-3	TGTGCCAGCAGCCCCGAGGGGCGGACGCAGTATTTT	CASSPEGRTQYF
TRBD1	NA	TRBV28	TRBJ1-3	TGTGCCAGCAGTTTGCCAGGGGGCTCTGGAAACACCATATATTTT	CASSLPGGSGNTIYF
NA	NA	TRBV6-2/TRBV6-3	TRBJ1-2	TGTGCCACCAACCCATGGGACACGAATGGCTACACCTTC	CATNPWDTNGYTF
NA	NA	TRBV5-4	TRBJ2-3	TGTGCCAGCAGCCGAGGTAGCTTAACTAGCACAGATACGCAGTATTTT	CASSRGSLTSTDTQYF
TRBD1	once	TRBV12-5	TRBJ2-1	TGTGCTAGTGGCACAGGGGGCACATTCAATGAGCAGTTCTTC	CASGTGGTFNEQFF
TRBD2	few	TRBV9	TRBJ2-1	TGTGCCAGCAGCCCGGGGGGGCGTTCTGGATCCTACAATGAGCAGTTCTTC	CASSPGGRSGSYNEQFF
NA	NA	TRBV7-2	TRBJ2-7	TGTGCCAGCAGCTTAGCTGCGGCAGGGATCTCCTACGAGCAGTACTTC	CASSLAAAGISYEQYF
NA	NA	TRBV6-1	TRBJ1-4	TGTGCCAGCAGTGAAGCGCGAGACGGGTTTAATGAAAAACTGTTTTTT	CASSEARDGFNEKLFF
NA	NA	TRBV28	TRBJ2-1	TGTGCCAGCAGTTCAGATCGGGGGTCCCCCTCCTACAATGAGCAGTTCTTC	CASSSDRGSPSYNEQFF
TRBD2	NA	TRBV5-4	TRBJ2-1	TGTGCCAGCAGCTTGGAAGTGGGAGGGTCCTACAATGAGCAGTTCTTC	CASSLEVGGSYNEQFF
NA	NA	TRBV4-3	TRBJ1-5	TGCGCCAGCAGCCAAGTGCCAGGCAATCAGCCCCAGCATTTT	CASSQVPGNQPQHF
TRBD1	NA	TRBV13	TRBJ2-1	TGTGCCAGCAGCCCTTACAGGGGTGAGCAGTTCTTC	CASSPYRGEQFF
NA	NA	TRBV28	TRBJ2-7	TGTGCCAGCACCTCCTCGAACCCCGAGCAGTACTTC	CASTSSNPEQYF
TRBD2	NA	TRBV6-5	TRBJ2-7	TGTGCCAGCAGGAAAGCGGGGGAGTCCTACGAGCAGTACTTC	CASRKAGESYEQYF
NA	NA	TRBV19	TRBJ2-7	TGTGCCAGTAGTGTCGGGACCGTCGAAACCTACGAGCAGTACTTC	CASSVGTVETYEQYF
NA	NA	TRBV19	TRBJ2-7	TGTGCCAGGGACGGTGGCTGTACCTCCTACGAGCAGTACTTC	CARDGGCTSYEQYF
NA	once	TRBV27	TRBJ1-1	TGTGCCAGCAGTTTATCGAGTCGGGTGGACACTGAAGCTTTCTTT	CASSLSSRVDTEAFF
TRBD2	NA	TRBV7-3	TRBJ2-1	TGTGCCAGCAGCTTAATGGGGCTAGCGGGGGGTTACAATGAGCAGTTCTTC	CASSLMGLAGGYNEQFF
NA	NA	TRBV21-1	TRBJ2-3	TGTGCCAGCAGCAAAGTGGGCAGGTTCACAGATACGCAGTATTTT	CASSKVGRFTDTQYF
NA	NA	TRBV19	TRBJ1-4	TGTGCCAGTAGTATGGACCAAGGGCGAGGTGAAAAACTGTTTTTT	CASSMDQGRGEKLFF
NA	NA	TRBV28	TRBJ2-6	TGTGCCACCCCAACAGGTCCTGGGGCCAACGTCCTGACTTTC	CATPTGPGANVLTF
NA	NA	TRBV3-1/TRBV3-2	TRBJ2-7	TGTGCCAGCAGCCAAGATGGACCCTACGAGCAGTACTTC	CASSQDGPYEQYF
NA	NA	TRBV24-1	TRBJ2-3	TGTGCCACCAGTGATTTTGGGCCACCCGATACGCAGTATTTT	CATSDFGPPDTQYF
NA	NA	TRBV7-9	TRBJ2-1	TGTGCCAGCAGCCCCGACACCCTCTCCTACAATGAGCAGTTCTTC	CASSPDTLSYNEQFF
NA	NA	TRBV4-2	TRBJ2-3	TGTGCCAGCAGCCAGCAGATTCGGGGTACGCAGTATTTT	CASSQQIRGTQYF
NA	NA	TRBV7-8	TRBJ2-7	TGTGCCAGCAGCTTAGTCCTAGGAGACTACGAGCAGTACTTC	CASSLVLGDYEQYF
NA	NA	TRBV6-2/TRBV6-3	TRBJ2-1	TGTGCCAGCAGTTCCACCCTCGCGACGACGGGATACAATGAGCAGTTCTTC	CASSSTLATTGYNEQFF
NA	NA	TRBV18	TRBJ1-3	TGTGCCAGCTCACCAGCCGGGACTGGAAACACCATATATTTT	CASSPAGTGNTIYF
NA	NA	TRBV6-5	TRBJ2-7	TGTGCCAGCAGTTCCAGCCGGGACGAGCAGTACTTC	CASSSSRDEQYF
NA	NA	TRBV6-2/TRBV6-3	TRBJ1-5	TGTGCCAGCAGTCTAACAGGGATCCACCAGCCCCAGCATTTT	CASSLTGIHQPQHF
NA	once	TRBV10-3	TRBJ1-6	TGTGCCATCAGTCGGGACAACTCGGGTGATTCACCCCTCCACTTT	CAISRDNSGDSPLHF
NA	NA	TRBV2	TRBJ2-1	TGTGCCAGCAGAGAGCGTACCTACAATGAGCAGTTCTTC	CASRERTYNEQFF
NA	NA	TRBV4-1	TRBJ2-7	TGCGCCAGCAGCCAAGAGGACAGTCCGGGCACCTACGAGCAGTACTTC	CASSQEDSPGTYEQYF
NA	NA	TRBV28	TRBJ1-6	TGTGCCAGCAGTTTAGGCAGTTTAGGTTTTTCACCCCTCCACTTT	CASSLGSLGFSPLHF
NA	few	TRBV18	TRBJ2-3	TGTGCCAGCTCACCACGAGGCCTTAGGGGTACGCAGTATTTT	CASSPRGLRGTQYF
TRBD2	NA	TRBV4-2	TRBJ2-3	TGTGCCAGCAGCCAGTGGGCGGGGGGGGTCACAGATACGCAGTATTTT	CASSQWAGGVTDTQYF
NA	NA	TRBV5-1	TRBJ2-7	TGCGCCAGCAGCTCGACAGGTAGGGTGGAGTACGAGCAGTACTTC	CASSSTGRVEYEQYF
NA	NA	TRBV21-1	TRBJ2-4	TGTGCCAGCAGCAAGAAGGGACGGTGCAAAGACATTCAGTACTTC	CASSKKGRCKDIQYF
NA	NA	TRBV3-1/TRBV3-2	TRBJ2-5	TGTGCCAGCACCAAGAACGTAGGCGGTCTACAAGAGACCCAGTACTTC	CASTKNVGGLQETQYF
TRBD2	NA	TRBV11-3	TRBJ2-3	TGTGCCAGCAGCCTCCGGGGGGGGGTTACAGATACGCAGTATTTT	CASSLRGGVTDTQYF
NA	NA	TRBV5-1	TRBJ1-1	TGCGCCAGCAGCTCCCAGGTAAACACTGAAGCTTTCTTT	CASSSQVNTEAFF
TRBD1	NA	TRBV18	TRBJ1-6	TGTGCCAGCACAGGGGGGAGCTCCTATAATTCACCCCTCCACTTT	CASTGGSSYNSPLHF
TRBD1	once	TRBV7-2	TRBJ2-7	TGTGCCAGCAGCGGGGGACAGGGGGCCTACGAGCAGTACTTC	CASSGGQGAYEQYF
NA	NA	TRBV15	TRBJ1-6	TGTGCCACCAGCAGAGCCGGGGAGTCACCCCTCCACTTT	CATSRAGESPLHF
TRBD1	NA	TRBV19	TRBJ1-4	TGTGCCAGTAGTATAAGTCAGGGGGCCAATGAAAAACTGTTTTTT	CASSISQGANEKLFF
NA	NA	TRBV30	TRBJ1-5	TGTGCCTGGAGTACTCGGCTGACTAATCAGCCCCAGCATTTT	CAWSTRLTNQPQHF
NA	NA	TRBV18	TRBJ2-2	TGTGCCAGCTCACCCCAGGGGAAGAACACCGGGGAGCTGTTTTTT	CASSPQGKNTGELFF
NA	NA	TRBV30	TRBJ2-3	TGTGCCTGGGGCCCGGGGGAGGTAGGGGGGACAGATACGCAGTATTTT	CAWGPGEVGGTDTQYF
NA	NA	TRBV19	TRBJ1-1	TGTGCCAGTAGTATTGCGAGTGGGCAGGGCGGTGGAGTGGCTTTCTTT	CASSIASGQGGGVAFF
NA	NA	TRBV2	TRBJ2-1	TGTGCCAGCAGTGAGTCCAGGACAAGCCAGCAGTTCTTC	CASSESRTSQQFF